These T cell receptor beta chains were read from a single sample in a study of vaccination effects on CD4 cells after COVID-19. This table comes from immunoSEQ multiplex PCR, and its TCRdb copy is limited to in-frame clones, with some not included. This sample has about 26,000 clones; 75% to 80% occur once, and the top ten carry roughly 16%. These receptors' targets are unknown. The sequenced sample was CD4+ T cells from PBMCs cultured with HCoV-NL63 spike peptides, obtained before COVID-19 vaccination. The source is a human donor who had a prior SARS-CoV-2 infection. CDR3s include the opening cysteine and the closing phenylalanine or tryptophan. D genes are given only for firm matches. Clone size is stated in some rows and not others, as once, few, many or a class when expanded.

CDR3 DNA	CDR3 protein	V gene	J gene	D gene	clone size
TGTGCCACCAGTGACCCAAAAGGGGCTGAAGGGGAAAAACTGTTTTTT	CATSDPKGAEGEKLFF	TRBV24-1	TRBJ1-4	.	.
TGTGCCAGCAGCTTATTTACACTTGAACAGGGGGAAGAGCACGGGGAGCTGTTTTTT	CASSLFTLEQGEEHGELFF	TRBV7-2	TRBJ2-2	TRBD1	.
TGCGCCAGCAGCCCGGGACAGGTGGTTGAAACTGAAGCTTTCTTT	CASSPGQVVETEAFF	TRBV5-1	TRBJ1-1	TRBD1	.
TGTGCCAGCAGCCACAGTACGGGGGGGCTGACCGGGGAGCTGTTTTTT	CASSHSTGGLTGELFF	TRBV14	TRBJ2-2	TRBD2	few
TGTGCCAGCAGCCGATTATATAGCGGGAACTATGAGCAGTTCTTC	CASSRLYSGNYEQFF	TRBV7-9	TRBJ2-1	TRBD2	.
TGTGCCAGCAGCTTGGCTGCGGGACAGGGGCCGACAGATACGCAGTATTTT	CASSLAAGQGPTDTQYF	TRBV5-4	TRBJ2-3	TRBD1	.
TGCGCCAGCAGCTCCCCCCACAGGGGAGCTGAAGCTTTCTTT	CASSSPHRGAEAFF	TRBV5-1	TRBJ1-1	TRBD1	.
TGTGCCAGCAGCCCCACTAGGGGCACAGATACGCAGTATTTT	CASSPTRGTDTQYF	TRBV7-2	TRBJ2-3	.	.
TGTGCCAGCAGCCAACCAGGGGGGGGAAATGAGCAGTTCTTC	CASSQPGGGNEQFF	TRBV3-1/TRBV3-2	TRBJ2-1	.	.
TGCGCCAGCAGCTTCCAAACAGGGTGGGAGCAGTACTTC	CASSFQTGWEQYF	TRBV5-1	TRBJ2-7	.	.